These T cell receptor beta chains were read from a single sample in a study of cytomegalovirus exposure and HLA in healthy donors. The data were produced by immunoSEQ multiplex PCR, yet TCRdb's version contains in-frame clones alone and is incomplete. This sample carries more than 65,000 clones, 85% to 95% of them seen once, and the ten largest clones take 0.65% to 0.7%. Sequences were obtained from PBMCs. Receptors were obtained from a young man in good health and CMV-seronegative. Both conserved end residues are part of each CDR3. The D gene is left open where the match is weak. Clone size appears in some rows only: once, few, many, or a class for an expanded clone.

clone size	V gene	D gene	J gene	CDR3 DNA	CDR3 protein
NA	TRBV2	NA	TRBJ1-3	TGTGCCAGCAGTGCCCAACAGGGCTCTGGAAACACCATATATTTT	CASSAQQGSGNTIYF
NA	TRBV5-4	TRBD1	TRBJ2-1	TGTGCCAGCAGCGGGGGACAGGGATTCTACAATGAGCAGTTCTTC	CASSGGQGFYNEQFF
once	TRBV29-1	NA	TRBJ1-1	TGCAGTGAAAGGGGCGCGGCAGGGACTGAAGCTTTCTTT	CSERGAAGTEAFF
NA	TRBV4-1	TRBD1	TRBJ2-6	TGCGCCAGCAGCCCACAGGGGGCGGGTGGGGCCAACGTCCTGACTTTC	CASSPQGAGGANVLTF
NA	TRBV6-1	NA	TRBJ2-7	TGTGCCAGCAGTGTCTGGCAGGACAACAACTACGAGCAGTACTTC	CASSVWQDNNYEQYF
NA	TRBV4-2	NA	TRBJ2-3	TGTGCCAGCAGCCCAGGGGAGGGGACACCTACAGATACGCAGTATTTT	CASSPGEGTPTDTQYF
NA	TRBV27	TRBD1	TRBJ1-1	TGTGCCAGCAGTTCAGTCATGACAGGGTGGCACACTGAAGCTTTCTTT	CASSSVMTGWHTEAFF
NA	TRBV5-1	NA	TRBJ2-5	TGCGCCAGCAGCCCCCCCAGGCTCCAAGAGACCCAGTACTTC	CASSPPRLQETQYF
NA	TRBV18	TRBD2	TRBJ2-2	TGTGCCAGCTCACCACAGGCGGGAGGAGGAACCGGGGAGCTGTTTTTT	CASSPQAGGGTGELFF
few	TRBV27	NA	TRBJ2-7	TGTGCCAGCAGTCGTACGGGGATTGCGGACTACGAGCAGTACTTC	CASSRTGIADYEQYF
NA	TRBV2	TRBD1	TRBJ1-5	TGTGCCAGCAGTGCCCACCTCCGGGACAGGGAGGATCAGCCCCAGCATTTT	CASSAHLRDREDQPQHF
once	TRBV9	NA	TRBJ1-3	TGTGCCAGCAGCGTAGCTGGGAGAGGGTCTGGAAACACCATATATTTT	CASSVAGRGSGNTIYF
once	TRBV7-8	TRBD1	TRBJ1-4	TGTGCCAGCAGCTTAGTATTGTGGACAGGGGAAAAACTGTTTTTT	CASSLVLWTGEKLFF
few	TRBV6-6	TRBD1	TRBJ1-5	TGTGCCACCGACCCTCCGGGACAGGGGGCACGTCAGCCCCAGCATTTT	CATDPPGQGARQPQHF
NA	TRBV7-8	NA	TRBJ2-7	TGTGCCAGCAGCCCAGGACAGTTCTACGAGCAGTACTTC	CASSPGQFYEQYF
NA	TRBV6-5	NA	TRBJ1-2	TGTGCCAGCAGTGCGAGAGATGGCTACACCTTC	CASSARDGYTF
NA	TRBV29-1	TRBD1	TRBJ2-5	TGCAGCGTTGAAGACTCGAGGGGGCTGGGAGAGACCCAGTACTTC	CSVEDSRGLGETQYF